These T cell receptor beta chains were read from a single sample in a study of cytomegalovirus exposure and HLA in healthy donors. The protocol was immunoSEQ multiplex PCR, while the TCRdb copy is restricted to in-frame clones and leaves out a portion. The sample gives over 130,000 clones, 70% of which show up once; 1.5% to 2% is in the top ten. Sequencing was done on a sample of PBMCs. These receptors were collected from a woman under 40 in good health and CMV-seronegative. Both conserved end residues are trimmed from each CDR3.

V gene	J gene	CDR3 protein
TRBV9	TRBJ1-3	ASSGGGANPGNTIY
TRBV7-2	TRBJ1-1	ASSLFGTGVGNTEAF
TRBV2	TRBJ2-2	ASTRDSITGELF
TRBV7-3	TRBJ1-4	ASSLGQGEKLF
TRBV2	TRBJ2-5	ASSDGGAQY
TRBV7-2	TRBJ1-4	ASSLQILEKLF
TRBV4-1	TRBJ2-3	ASSQEGTSSSTDAQY
TRBV19	TRBJ1-5	ASQRVVGNQPQH
TRBV28	TRBJ1-2	ASSLSGNPSYGYT
TRBV6-1	TRBJ2-5	ASSLIQGPQETQY
TRBV28	TRBJ2-7	ASNPGQSSYEQY
TRBV6-5	TRBJ2-7	ASRRTGAYEQY
TRBV5-1	TRBJ1-2	ASSTGQGPFNGYT
TRBV10-3	TRBJ2-5	AISEFQAGEGETQY
TRBV2	TRBJ1-1	ASRGQMDTEAF
TRBV11-3	TRBJ2-3	ASSFSRTDTQY